This is a list of T cell receptor beta chains from one sample in a study of OX40 agonist ivuxolimab in advanced cancers. The repertoire was sequenced with immunoSEQ multiplex PCR; TCRdb's copy has only in-frame clones and lacks some. The sample records 75,000 to 100,000 clones, 70% to 85% being singletons. Sequences were derived from CD4+ or CD8+ T cells sorted from blood, sampled in a trial of the OX40 agonist ivuxolimab. The receptor source for this set is an adult with an advanced solid tumor such as melanoma, head and neck, liver or kidney cancer. Each CDR3 is given with its conserved first and last residue. The order of the fields is J gene, V gene, CDR3 protein.

TRBJ1-1 TRBV6-1 CASIIQGNTEAFF
TRBJ1-6 TRBV6-5 CASRRAGDSPLHF
TRBJ2-5 TRBV7-8 CASSRGTGKETQYF
TRBJ2-3 TRBV7-2 CASSSYGQGAFTQYF
TRBJ2-5 TRBV19 CASSLAGLYQETQYF
TRBJ2-7 TRBV7-2 CASSLVAGGSYEQYF
TRBJ2-5 TRBV7-7 CASSLARDWGDQETQYF
TRBJ1-2 TRBV6-1 CASLPSPRGYGYTF
TRBJ2-5 TRBV18 CASSPSRYQETQYF
TRBJ1-1 TRBV18 CASSPRGRGQTEAFF
- TRBV5-1 CASSLRGTGINEQYF
TRBJ2-1 TRBV11-2 CASSPSGGLAGVVGEQFF
TRBJ2-1 TRBV15 CATSRTGQFNNEQFF
TRBJ1-2 TRBV29-1 CSVGQDNGYTF
TRBJ2-7 TRBV25-1 CASSERRGINYEQYF
TRBJ1-4 TRBV6-5 CASSYWGATNEKLFF
TRBJ1-5 TRBV5-6 CASSTGTAQPQHF
TRBJ1-1 TRBV11-2 CASSRRTGLNTEAFF
TRBJ2-2 TRBV5-6 CASTYRGASTGELFF
TRBJ2-1 TRBV2 CASSEGVTKPHEQFF
TRBJ2-7 TRBV5-1 CASSLDRGDEDEQYF
TRBJ2-3 TRBV19 CASSIGGLAGTDTQYF